By sample share, the clone carrying this T cell receptor (beta chain) is medium-sized. Its antigen is not identified. Trimming cost V 5 bases and J 10 bases, with 20 bases left between them. Germline lookup yields CDR1 KGHSH and CDR2 LQKENI. The CDR3 loop spans 14 amino acids. The record originates from a study of T cell clones after liver transplantation. Study background: In this trial, immunosuppression withdrawal was attempted within 2 years of liver transplant. Apart from a few HCV-positive recipients, transplants were for non-autoimmune, non-viral reasons. Post-transplant blood was tracked for graft-donor-reactive T cell clones identified in a pre-transplant mixed lymphocyte reaction. Study-level points and caveats: Low donor cell numbers restricted donor-reactive repertoire measurement in two subjects.

Profiled with immunoSEQ multiplex PCR; TCRdb holds only in-frame clones, not every one. The sample yields tens of thousands of clones, approximately 87% seen once. This receptor was taken from a human patient who received a liver transplant. Some T cells may be the graft donor's. V is TRBV18 and J is TRBJ1-1, with a possible D match to TRBD1 (6 bases). This specimen consisted of CD4+ T cells from blood, obtained at the 22-month timepoint. CDR3 in amino acids: CASSAPGTTGVAFF. The CDR3 DNA sequence: TGTGCCAGCTCAGCCCCAGGGACAACTGGAGTAGCTTTCTTT.